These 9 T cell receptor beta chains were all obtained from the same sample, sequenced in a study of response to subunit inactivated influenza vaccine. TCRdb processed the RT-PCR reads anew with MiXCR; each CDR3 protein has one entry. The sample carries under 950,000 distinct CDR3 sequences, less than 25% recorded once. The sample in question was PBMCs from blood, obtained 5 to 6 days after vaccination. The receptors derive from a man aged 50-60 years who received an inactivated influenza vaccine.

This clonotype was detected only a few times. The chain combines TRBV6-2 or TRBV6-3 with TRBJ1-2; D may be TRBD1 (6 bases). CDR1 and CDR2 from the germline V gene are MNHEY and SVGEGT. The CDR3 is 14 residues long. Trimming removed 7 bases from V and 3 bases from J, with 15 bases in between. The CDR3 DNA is TGTGCCAGCAACGACAGGCCCTGGGACTATGGCTACACCTTC. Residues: CASNDRPWDYGYTF.

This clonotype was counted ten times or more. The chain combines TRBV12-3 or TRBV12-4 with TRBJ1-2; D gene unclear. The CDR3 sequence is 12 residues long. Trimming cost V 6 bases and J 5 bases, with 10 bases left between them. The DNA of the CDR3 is TGTGCCAGCAGCGTAGGGAATTATGGCTACACCTTC. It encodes CASSVGNYGYTF.

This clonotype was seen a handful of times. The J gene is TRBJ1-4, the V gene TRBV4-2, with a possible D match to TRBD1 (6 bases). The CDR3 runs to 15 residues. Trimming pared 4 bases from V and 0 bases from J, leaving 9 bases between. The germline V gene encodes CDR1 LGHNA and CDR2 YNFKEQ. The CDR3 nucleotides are TGTGCCAGCAGCCCTCGGGGGCCAACTAATGAAAAACTGTTTTTT. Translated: CASSPRGPTNEKLFF.

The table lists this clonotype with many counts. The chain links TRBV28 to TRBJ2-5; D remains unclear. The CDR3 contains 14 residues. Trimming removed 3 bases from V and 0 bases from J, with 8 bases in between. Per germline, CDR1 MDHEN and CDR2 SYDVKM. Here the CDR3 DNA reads TGTGCCAGCAGTTTTTCACAATACCAAGAGACCCAGTACTTC. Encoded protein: CASSFSQYQETQYF.

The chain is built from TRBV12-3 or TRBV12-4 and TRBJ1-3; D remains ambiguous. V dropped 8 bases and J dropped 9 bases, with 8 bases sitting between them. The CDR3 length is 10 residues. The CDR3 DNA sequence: TGTGCCAGCTCCCGCGGCACCATATATTTT. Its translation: CASSRGTIYF.

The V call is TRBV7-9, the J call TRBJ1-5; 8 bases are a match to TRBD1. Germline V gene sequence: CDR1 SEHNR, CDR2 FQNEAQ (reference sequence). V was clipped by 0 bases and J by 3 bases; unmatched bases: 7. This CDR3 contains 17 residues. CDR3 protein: CASSLAPRGLDNQPQHF. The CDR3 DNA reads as TGTGCCAGCAGCTTAGCACCCAGGGGGCTAGACAATCAGCCCCAGCATTTT. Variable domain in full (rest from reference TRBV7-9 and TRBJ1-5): DTGVSQNPRHKITKRGQNVTFRCDPISEHNRLYWYRQTLGQGPEFLTYFQNEAQLEKSRLLSDRFSAERPKGSFSTLEIQRTEQGDSAMYLCASSLAPRGLDNQPQHFGDGTRLSIL.

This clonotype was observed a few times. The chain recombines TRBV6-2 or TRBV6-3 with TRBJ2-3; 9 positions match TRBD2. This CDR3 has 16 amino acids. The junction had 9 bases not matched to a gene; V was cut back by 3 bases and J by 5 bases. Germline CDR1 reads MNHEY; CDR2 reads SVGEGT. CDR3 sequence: CASSYPLAGFEDTQYF. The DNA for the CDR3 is TGTGCCAGCAGTTATCCCCTAGCGGGATTTGAAGATACGCAGTATTTT.

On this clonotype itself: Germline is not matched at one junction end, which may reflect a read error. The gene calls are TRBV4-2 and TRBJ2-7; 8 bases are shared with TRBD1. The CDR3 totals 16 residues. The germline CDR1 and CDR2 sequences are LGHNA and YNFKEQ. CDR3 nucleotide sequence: TGTGCCAGCAGCAAAGATAACGGCAGGGGGCAGTACGAGCAGTACTTC. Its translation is CASSKDNGRGQYEQYF.

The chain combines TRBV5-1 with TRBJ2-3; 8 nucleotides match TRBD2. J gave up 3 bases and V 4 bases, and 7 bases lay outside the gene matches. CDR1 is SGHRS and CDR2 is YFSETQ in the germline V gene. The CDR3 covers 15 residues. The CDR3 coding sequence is TGCGCCAGCAGCATTAGCGGGAAAGGGACAGATACGCAGTATTTT. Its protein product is CASSISGKGTDTQYF.